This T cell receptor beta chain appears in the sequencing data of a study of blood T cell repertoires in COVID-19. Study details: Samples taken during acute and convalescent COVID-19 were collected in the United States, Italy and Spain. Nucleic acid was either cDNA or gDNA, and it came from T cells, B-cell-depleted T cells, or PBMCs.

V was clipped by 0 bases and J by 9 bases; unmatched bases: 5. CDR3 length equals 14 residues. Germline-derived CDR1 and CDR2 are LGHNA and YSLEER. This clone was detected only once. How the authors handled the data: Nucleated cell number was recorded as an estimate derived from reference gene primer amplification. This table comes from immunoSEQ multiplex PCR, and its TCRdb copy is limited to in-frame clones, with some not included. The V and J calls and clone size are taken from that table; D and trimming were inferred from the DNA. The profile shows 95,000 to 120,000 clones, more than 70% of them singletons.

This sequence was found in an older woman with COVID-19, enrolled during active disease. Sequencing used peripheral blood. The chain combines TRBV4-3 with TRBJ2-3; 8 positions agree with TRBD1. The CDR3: CASSQDIQGATQYF. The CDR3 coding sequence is TGCGCCAGCAGCCAAGATATTCAGGGGGCCACGCAGTATTTT.